These T cell receptor beta chains were read from a single sample in a study of blood T cells in healthy people across ages. One entry per CDR3 protein results from TCRdb running MiXCR on the 5' RACE reads. The table has around 790,000 distinct CDR3 sequences, under 45% seen once. Input material: blood. The receptors originated from a man aged 55 to 69 in good health. The CDR3 runs from the conserved cysteine through the conserved F or W. The D gene is left open where the match is weak. The size entry is marked missing in some rows and otherwise reads once, few, many or a size class.

TRBV11-1,NA,TRBD1,TRBJ1-4,CASSRQGNEKLFF,TGTGCCAGCAGCCGACAGGGGAATGAAAAACTGTTTTTT
TRBV7-2,few,NA,TRBJ2-7,CASSPRQFNSYEQYF,TGTGCCAGCAGCCCCAGACAGTTTAACTCCTACGAGCAGTACTTC
TRBV5-8,NA,TRBD1,TRBJ2-3,CASSLRDRGATQYF,TGTGCCAGCAGCCTCCGGGACAGGGGAGCAACGCAGTATTTT
TRBV20-1,NA,TRBD2,TRBJ2-3,CSASPGSGGPNTQYF,TGCAGTGCCTCCCCCGGAAGCGGGGGGCCGAATACGCAGTATTTT
TRBV15,NA,NA,TRBJ1-4,CATSRDQNGHEKLFF,TGTGCCACCAGCAGAGATCAGAACGGACATGAAAAACTGTTTTTT
TRBV18,few,TRBD2,TRBJ2-7,CASSPTMGLAEEQYF,TGTGCCAGCTCACCTACGATGGGACTAGCGGAGGAGCAGTACTTC
TRBV20-1,NA,NA,TRBJ1-4,CSASAPGLKEKLFF,TGCAGTGCTAGCGCTCCGGGACTCAAGGAAAAACTGTTTTTT
TRBV4-2,few,TRBD2,TRBJ2-7,CASSQEILSSGGAFSYEQYF,TGTGCCAGCAGCCAAGAAATACTTTCTAGCGGGGGGGCTTTCTCCTACGAGCAGTACTTC
TRBV4-3,NA,NA,TRBJ2-1,CASSQETGTGTRAHEQFF,TGCGCCAGCAGCCAAGAAACAGGGACAGGGACTAGGGCTCATGAGCAGTTCTTC
TRBV7-7,once,NA,TRBJ2-5,CASSPSGQGGGETQYF,TGTGCTAGCAGCCCCAGCGGACAGGGCGGGGGGGAGACCCAGTACTTC
TRBV29-1,NA,TRBD1,TRBJ2-7,CSVDEAGTGAYEQYF,TGCAGCGTTGATGAGGCGGGGACAGGGGCCTACGAGCAGTACTTC
TRBV28,few,NA,TRBJ2-7,CASSQAGTDGYEQYF,TGTGCCAGCAGTCAAGCCGGGACGGACGGCTACGAGCAGTACTTC
TRBV20-1,many,NA,TRBJ1-5,CSATRDLGNQPQHF,TGCAGTGCGACCCGGGACTTGGGGAATCAGCCCCAGCATTTT
TRBV7-9,few,TRBD1,TRBJ2-7,CASSLHRGPLTYEQYF,TGTGCCAGCAGCTTACACAGGGGCCCCCTTACCTACGAGCAGTACTTC
TRBV7-3,NA,TRBD2,TRBJ2-3,CASSPSGGGGTDTQYF,TGTGCCAGCAGCCCGTCGGGGGGGGGCGGCACAGATACGCAGTATTTT
TRBV5-1,NA,NA,TRBJ2-1,CASSLGAGWVNEQFF,TGCGCCAGCAGCTTGGGGGCGGGGTGGGTCAATGAGCAGTTCTTC
TRBV27,few,NA,TRBJ2-7,CASSSSNPTIYEQYF,TGTGCCAGCAGTTCCTCAAACCCTACTATCTACGAGCAGTACTTC
TRBV20-1,few,TRBD2,TRBJ2-3,CSASGLAGGEGVVTDTQYF,TGCAGTGCTTCCGGACTAGCGGGGGGAGAGGGGGTAGTTACAGATACGCAGTATTTT
TRBV12-3/TRBV12-4,NA,NA,TRBJ1-2,CASSSRGGIYGYTF,TGTGCCAGCAGTAGCCGGGGGGGCATCTATGGCTACACCTTC
TRBV7-2,NA,NA,TRBJ2-7,CASSGWGSNEQYF,TGTGCCAGCAGCGGGTGGGGTTCCAATGAGCAGTACTTC
TRBV18,NA,NA,TRBJ1-1,CASSPGGVRNTEAFF,TGTGCCAGCTCACCAGGGGGAGTCCGGAACACTGAAGCTTTCTTT
TRBV14,few,NA,TRBJ1-1,CASSPRRVNTEAFF,TGTGCCAGCAGCCCCCGGAGGGTGAACACTGAAGCTTTCTTT
TRBV12-3/TRBV12-4,few,TRBD2,TRBJ2-1,CASSQLAGGLNEQFF,TGTGCCAGCAGTCAACTAGCGGGGGGGCTTAATGAGCAGTTCTTC
TRBV29-1,NA,TRBD1,TRBJ2-1,CSVRGRQALISYNGQFF,TGCAGCGTTAGGGGGCGACAGGCGTTAATCTCCTACAATGGGCAGTTCTTC
TRBV7-2,NA,TRBD1,TRBJ1-6,CASSLDRERSYNSPLHF,TGTGCCAGCAGCCTTGACAGGGAACGGTCCTATAATTCACCCCTCCACTTT
TRBV7-9,NA,TRBD1,TRBJ1-1,CASSTGQGTTEAFF,TGTGCCAGCAGCACGGGACAGGGCACCACTGAAGCTTTCTTT
TRBV20-1,few,NA,TRBJ2-5,CSAPTNTAAGGEEQYF,TGCAGTGCTCCAACCAATACTGCGGCAGGCGGAGAGGAGCAGTACTTC
TRBV4-1,few,TRBD2,TRBJ2-7,CASSRGTGGSSYEQYF,TGCGCCAGCAGCCGAGGTACGGGGGGAAGCTCCTACGAGCAGTACTTC
TRBV7-8,once,TRBD2,TRBJ2-1,CASSLAGAGGYNEQFF,TGTGCCAGCAGCTTAGCAGGGGCGGGGGGGTACAATGAGCAGTTCTTC
TRBV6-1,few,NA,TRBJ2-7,CASSEANIFYEQYF,TGTGCCAGCAGTGAAGCCAACATTTTCTACGAGCAGTACTTC
TRBV14,NA,NA,TRBJ2-6,CASSPGGTGANVLTF,TGTGCCAGCAGCCCGGGTGGTACTGGGGCCAACGTCCTGACTTTC
TRBV20-1,NA,NA,TRBJ2-7,CSAPRGSEQYF,TGCAGTGCGCCCCGGGGATCCGAGCAGTACTTC
TRBV4-1,few,NA,TRBJ2-7,CASSYQNNEQYF,TGCGCCAGCAGCTACCAGAACAATGAGCAGTACTTC
TRBV5-6,NA,TRBD1,TRBJ2-7,CASRRDRDSYEQYF,TGTGCCAGCAGAAGGGACAGGGACTCCTACGAGCAGTACTTC
TRBV7-2,NA,NA,TRBJ1-6,CASSLELYKSPLHF,TGTGCCAGCAGCTTAGAACTGTATAAGTCACCCCTCCACTTT
TRBV7-2,once,TRBD1,TRBJ2-7,CASSLVGGTASYEQYF,TGTGCCAGCAGCTTAGTGGGTGGGACAGCCTCCTACGAGCAGTACTTC
TRBV5-1,few,TRBD1,TRBJ1-4,CASSSGQGSEKLFF,TGCGCCAGCAGCTCGGGACAGGGGAGTGAAAAACTGTTTTTT
TRBV6-6,NA,NA,TRBJ1-5,CASSYRTVEGQPQHF,TGTGCCAGCAGTTACCGAACAGTGGAGGGACAGCCCCAGCATTTT
TRBV12-3/TRBV12-4,NA,NA,TRBJ1-5,CASSFSGVVNQPQHF,TGTGCCAGCAGCTTCTCGGGGGTTGTCAATCAGCCCCAGCATTTT
TRBV7-2,many,NA,TRBJ2-3,CASSLDGTPVDTQYF,TGTGCCAGCAGCTTAGACGGGACCCCGGTAGATACGCAGTATTTT
TRBV10-3,NA,TRBD2,TRBJ2-7,CAIRGGEQPYEQYF,TGTGCCATCCGGGGGGGGGAACAGCCTTACGAGCAGTACTTC
TRBV27,few,NA,TRBJ2-2,CASMENTGELFF,TGTGCCAGCATGGAGAACACCGGGGAGCTGTTTTTT
TRBV6-2/TRBV6-3,once,TRBD2,TRBJ2-7,CASSYPTSGGDNEQYF,TGTGCCAGCAGTTACCCGACTAGCGGGGGGGACAATGAGCAGTACTTC